A single sample is the source of the 29 T cell receptor beta chains below, sequenced in a study of memory B cells and T cells in multiple sclerosis. CFSE-dim autoproliferating and CFSE-high non-proliferating T cells from unstimulated culture were sequenced separately. Replicate wells were pooled after more than 6 days of stimulus-free culture of 40 million to 65 million CFSE-labeled PBMCs. Using immunoSEQ multiplex PCR, the repertoire was profiled, and TCRdb retains in-frame clones only, with some absent. The data contain roughly 45,000 clones, 82% of them seen just once; the ten biggest clones take up 1.1%. No cognate antigen is known for these TCRs. The source material was PBMCs from blood kept in culture. These receptors were collected from a human donor with multiple sclerosis.

The rearrangement uses TRBV6-6 and TRBJ1-4; D is unclear. Germline loops: CDR1 MNHNY, CDR2 SVGAGI (reference sequence). There are 14 residues in the CDR3. Between the trimmed V and J ends, which lost 4 bases and 4 bases, there was a span of 10 bases. CDR3 in amino acids: CASSWSRDNEKLFF. CDR3 coding DNA: TGTGCCAGCAGTTGGTCCAGAGATAATGAAAAACTGTTTTTT.

The chain links TRBV7-8 to TRBJ2-5; D ambiguous. The J call may be faulty, since TRBJ2-7 better matches the DNA end. The CDR3 runs 13 residues. Germline CDR1 reads SGHVS; CDR2 reads FQNEAQ. CDR3 residues: CASSLGHRYEQYF. Here the CDR3 DNA reads TGTGCCAGCAGCTTAGGTCACAGATACGAGCAGTACTTC.

This chain links TRBV9 with TRBJ1-2; the D gene is possibly TRBD1 (5 bases). V gave up 3 bases and J gave up 4 bases, with 13 bases separating them. Germline CDR1 is SGDLS and CDR2 is YYNGEE. CDR3 length: 14 amino acids. The CDR3 coding sequence is TGTGCCAGCAGCGATGGGGGGATTTTCTATGGCTACACCTTC. As protein: CASSDGGIFYGYTF.

The chain is built from TRBV27 and TRBJ1-5; no clear D gene. V was trimmed by 2 bases and J by 1 base, leaving 12 bases between them. Germline lookup yields CDR1 MNHEY and CDR2 SMNVEV (reference sequence). The CDR3 spans 16 residues. This CDR3 is CASSLSQPRSNQPQHF. The CDR3 coding sequence is TGTGCCAGCAGTTTAAGTCAGCCCAGGAGCAATCAGCCCCAGCATTTT.

The chain combines TRBV7-9 with TRBJ2-5, with TRBD1 matching 9 bases. This CDR3 spans 14 amino acids. The V and J ends lost 2 bases and 5 bases, in that order; junction bases with no gene match: 3. Germline V gene sequence: CDR1 SEHNR, CDR2 FQNEAQ (reference sequence). CDR3 coding DNA: TGTGCCAGCAGCTTAAACAGGGGGCACGAGACCCAGTACTTC. This encodes CASSLNRGHETQYF.

The J gene is TRBJ2-3, the V gene TRBV28; 7 bases align to TRBD1. Germline trimming cut 6 bases from V and 4 bases from J; bases unmatched to any gene: 10. Germline V gene data show CDR1 as MDHEN and CDR2 as SYDVKM. This CDR3 is 15 amino acids long. In DNA, the CDR3 is TGTGCCAGCAGCCATCCTCCGGGACAGTCAGATACGCAGTATTTT. Translated, it gives CASSHPPGQSDTQYF.

The chain is built from TRBV28 and TRBJ1-1, with D possibly TRBD1 on 5 matching bases. Germline values: CDR1 MDHEN, CDR2 SYDVKM. This CDR3 contains 12 residues. The V and J ends lost 5 bases and 7 bases respectively, with 11 bases between them. CDR3 residues: CASSLMRGEAFF. The CDR3 region has the DNA TGTGCCAGCAGTCTCATGAGGGGTGAAGCTTTCTTT.

In its sample, this clone was seen a few times. The chain is built from TRBV15 and TRBJ1-3, with a tentative D call TRBD1 (6 bases). The CDR3 runs to 14 residues. Germline V gene sequence: CDR1 LNHNV, CDR2 YYDKDF (reference sequence). V was shortened by 2 bases and J by 4 bases, with 9 bases between the two germline ends. In nucleotides, the CDR3 is TGTGCCACCAGCAGACTTGGACAGGGAAACACCATATATTTT. It codes for CATSRLGQGNTIYF.

This chain joins TRBV11-2 and TRBJ1-2; D is undetermined. Germline assignment: CDR1 SGHAT and CDR2 FQNNGV. The CDR3 totals 14 residues. V shed 4 bases and J shed 7 bases, with 16 bases lying between them. The CDR3 nucleotides are TGTGCCAGCAGCTCGATCCGGGAGCCACGTGGCTACACCTTC. Its protein product is CASSSIREPRGYTF. Combining the CDR3 with reference TRBV11-2 and TRBJ1-2 gives the whole variable domain EAGVAQSPRYKIIEKRQSVAFWCNPISGHATLYWYQQILGQGPKLLIQFQNNGVVDDSQLPKDRFSAERLKGVDSTLKIQPAKLEDSAVYLCASSSIREPRGYTFGSGTRLTVV.

This clone was detected once. The chain uses TRBV7-9 and TRBJ2-7; D might be TRBD1 (5 bases). The CDR3 is 13 amino acids. Germline V gene sequence: CDR1 SEHNR, CDR2 FQNEAQ (reference sequence). The V end lost 4 bases, the J end lost 10 bases, and 17 bases lay between the germline ends. This chain's CDR3 is CASSSQTDSGQYF. Written as DNA, the CDR3 is TGTGCCAGCAGCTCGCAGACAGACAGTGGCCAGTACTTC.

CDR3: CASSVGRTSGLGETQYF. In DNA form, the CDR3 reads TGTGCCAGCAGCGTAGGTAGGACTAGCGGGCTTGGAGAGACCCAGTACTTC. The chain recombines TRBV9 with TRBJ2-5, with TRBD2 identical over 11 bases. Trimming cost V 0 bases and J 4 bases; bases outside gene matches: 8. Germline CDR1 SGDLS, CDR2 YYNGEE. The CDR3 consists of 17 residues.

The chain is built from TRBV6-5 and TRBJ1-1; D gene ambiguous. CDR1 is MNHEY, CDR2 SVGAGI, per germline. V gave up 6 bases and J gave up 0 bases, with 8 bases separating them. CDR3 length: 13 amino acids. The CDR3 DNA reads TGTGCCAGCAGGCGAGGGATGAACACTGAAGCTTTCTTT. Protein sequence: CASRRGMNTEAFF.

The rearrangement links TRBV7-9 to TRBJ2-1; D call uncertain. V lost 1 base, J lost 4 bases, and 2 bases lay in between. Germline V gene data show CDR1 as SEHNR and CDR2 as FQNEAQ (reference sequence). The CDR3 is 12 residues long. The CDR3 loop reads CASSLGYNEQFF. The DNA of the CDR3 is TGTGCCAGCAGCTTAGGGTACAATGAGCAGTTCTTC.

J is TRBJ1-5 and V is TRBV5-5; TRBD1 is a possible D gene (6 bases). The V gene lost 4 bases and the J gene lost 6 bases, with 11 bases spanning the gap. This CDR3 region has 13 residues. Germline CDR1 is SGHKS and CDR2 is YYEKEE (reference sequence). CDR3 protein: CASSHGGLQPQHF. CDR3 DNA sequence: TGTGCCAGCAGCCATGGGGGCCTTCAGCCCCAGCATTTT. The full variable domain, in which reference TRBV5-5 and TRBJ1-5 provide the parts outside the CDR3, is DAGVTQSPTHLIKTRGQQVTLRCSPISGHKSVSWYQQVLGQGPQFIFQYYEKEERGRGNFPDRFSARQFPNYSSELNVNALLLGDSALYLCASSHGGLQPQHFGDGTRLSIL.

The rearrangement uses TRBV27 and TRBJ1-6; a possible D gene is TRBD1 (6 bases). The CDR3 loop spans 16 amino acids. Per the germline V gene, CDR1 is MNHEY and CDR2 is SMNVEV (reference sequence). Trimming took off 4 bases at V and 9 bases at J, with 19 bases between the two ends. CDR3 amino acids: CASSSGVGGRVSPLHF. As DNA, the CDR3 is TGTGCCAGCAGTTCCGGAGTGGGGGGCCGGGTTTCACCCCTCCACTTT.

The chain is built from TRBV11-2 and TRBJ2-7; D is ambiguous. Trimming left V 4 bases short and J 2 bases short, with 3 bases between. Per the germline V gene, CDR1 is SGHAT and CDR2 is FQNNGV. CDR3 length: 11 residues. The CDR3 DNA sequence: TGTGCCAGCAGCTCCGCCTACGAGCAGTACTTC. Protein product: CASSSAYEQYF.

The genes are TRBV5-1 and TRBJ2-7; 9 bases are a match to TRBD1. This CDR3 is built from 17 residues. V trimming: 0 bases; J trimming: 3 bases; junction bases outside the gene matches: 10. The germline CDR1 and CDR2 sequences are SGHRS and YFSETQ. This chain's CDR3 is CASSLASGQGTHYEQYF. The DNA of the CDR3 is TGCGCCAGCAGCTTGGCCTCGGGACAGGGTACCCACTACGAGCAGTACTTC.

This chain links TRBV7-2 with TRBJ2-7; 8 bases match TRBD1. V lost 5 bases and J lost 3; bases outside the gene matches: 9. The CDR3 is 15 residues long. From germline, CDR1 is SGHTA and CDR2 FQGNSA. The CDR3 is CASSPQGVLGYEQYF. In nucleotides, the CDR3 is TGTGCCAGCAGCCCACAGGGGGTCCTGGGCTACGAGCAGTACTTC.

The rearrangement joins TRBV28 to TRBJ1-5, with no clear D. This CDR3 is built from 15 residues. V dropped 6 bases and J dropped 0 bases, with 12 bases sitting between them. Per germline, CDR1 MDHEN and CDR2 SYDVKM. The CDR3 is CASSPDGLSNQPQHF. CDR3 nucleotides: TGTGCCAGCAGCCCCGACGGACTTAGCAATCAGCCCCAGCATTTT.

The chain recombines TRBV25-1 with TRBJ1-2, with D possibly matching TRBD1 (6 bases). The V gene lost 7 bases and the J gene lost 8 bases, with 11 bases spanning the gap. CDR1 and CDR2 from the germline V gene are MGHDK and SYGVNS. CDR3 size: 11 residues. CDR3 region: CASKQGWGYTF. CDR3 sequence (DNA): TGTGCCAGCAAACAGGGATGGGGCTACACCTTC.

V gene TRBV10-2 combines with J gene TRBJ1-2; 7 bases are a match to TRBD1. V was clipped by 4 bases and J by 4 bases; unmatched bases: 15. This CDR3 is built from 17 residues. Germline V lookup: CDR1 WSHSY, CDR2 SAAADI. The CDR3 DNA follows: TGCGCCAGCAGTGGGGGCGGACAGGCGGACTCTATCTATGGCTACACCTTC. As protein: CASSGGGQADSIYGYTF.

V gene TRBV14 combines with J gene TRBJ1-1, with 7 bases fitting TRBD1. The CDR3 totals 15 residues. The V and J ends lost 3 bases and 6 bases, in that order; junction bases with no gene match: 10. Germline loops: CDR1 SGHDN, CDR2 FVKESK. Here the CDR3 reads CASSQLTGVRAEAFF. The DNA for the CDR3 is TGTGCCAGCAGCCAGCTAACAGGGGTTAGGGCTGAAGCTTTCTTT.

The rearrangement uses TRBV30 and TRBJ2-3; no clear D gene. The CDR3 covers 12 residues. Germline lookup yields CDR1 GTSNPN and CDR2 SVGIG (reference sequence). Trimming removed 2 bases from V and 6 bases from J, with 9 bases in between. DNA for the CDR3: TGTGCCTGGAGTAACCCTGGGGATACGCAGTATTTT. Residues: CAWSNPGDTQYF.

V and J are TRBV4-3 and TRBJ1-2; 7 bases agree with TRBD1. CDR1 and CDR2 (germline): LGHNA, YSLEER. J lost 3 bases, V lost 0 bases, and 7 bases had no gene match. This CDR3 has 16 amino acids. CDR3 coding DNA: TGCGCCAGCAGCCAAGACTTGAGGGGGCCATACTATGGCTACACCTTC. Amino acids: CASSQDLRGPYYGYTF.

The V gene is TRBV4-3, the J gene TRBJ1-6; D remains ambiguous. V was cut by 2 bases and J by 10 bases, with 12 bases left in between. This CDR3 has 14 residues. Germline V gives CDR1 LGHNA, CDR2 YSLEER. The CDR3 DNA sequence: TGCGCCAGCAGCCAATTGGGTTTGGGATCACCCCTCCACTTT. As protein: CASSQLGLGSPLHF.

This clone was observed a handful of times. The rearrangement joins TRBV19 to TRBJ1-5, with D possibly TRBD1 on 6 matching bases. Deletions cut 6 bases from V and 4 bases from J, with 10 bases between. CDR3 length: 13 residues. Germline CDR1 reads LNHDA; CDR2 reads SQIVND (reference sequence). In DNA, the CDR3 is TGTGCCAGTAGGACAGGAGGAAATCAGCCCCAGCATTTT. This gives the protein CASRTGGNQPQHF.

The rearrangement joins TRBV30 to TRBJ2-3; D is perhaps TRBD2 (5 bases). Trimming pared 0 bases from V and 5 bases from J, leaving 15 bases between. The CDR3 is made up of 15 amino acids. Germline loops: CDR1 GTSNPN, CDR2 SVGIG (reference sequence). The CDR3 sequence: CAWSVRGPKVDTQYF. The DNA for the CDR3 is TGTGCCTGGAGTGTTCGGGGTCCAAAGGTAGATACGCAGTATTTT.

V usage is TRBV30 and J usage is TRBJ1-1, with 7 bases fitting TRBD1. The V segment lost 3 bases and the J segment 2 bases; nucleotides outside the gene matches: 6. Germline assignment: CDR1 GTSNPN and CDR2 SVGIG (reference sequence). CDR3 length: 14 residues. The CDR3 DNA reads as TGTGCCTGGAGCTTTGGACAGGTTAACACTGAAGCTTTCTTT. Amino acid sequence: CAWSFGQVNTEAFF.

CDR3 sequence reads: CAWTLHSYMMQNYGYTF. CDR3 in DNA: TGTGCCTGGACTTTGCACAGCTACATGATGCAAAACTATGGCTACACCTTC. The chain couples TRBV30 to TRBJ1-2, with D uncertain. The CDR3 runs 17 residues. Per the germline V gene, CDR1 is GTSNPN and CDR2 is SVGIG (reference sequence). Trimming took 4 bases from V and 2 from J, leaving 23 bases between them.